The 24 T cell receptor beta chains in this list originate from one sample, sequenced in a study of blood T cell repertoires in COVID-19. Profiled with immunoSEQ multiplex PCR; TCRdb holds only in-frame clones, not every one. Of around 230,000 clones detected, approximately 88% appear once; the ten largest clones hold around 25%. Source material: peripheral blood. These receptors were collected from a man aged 35 to 55 with acute or convalescent COVID-19.

The chain combines TRBV7-2 with TRBJ1-1; the match to TRBD1 covers 9 bases. CDR3 length: 14 residues. J lost 8 bases, V lost 1 base, and 5 bases had no gene match. Germline lookup yields CDR1 SGHTA and CDR2 FQGNSA. The chain's CDR3 is CASSLDGTGREAFF. DNA for the CDR3: TGTGCCAGCAGCTTAGATGGGACAGGGCGGGAAGCTTTCTTT.

Note on this clone: Just one base apart from a much larger clone, this may be a read error. The rearrangement joins TRBV7-2 to TRBJ1-2, with 7 bases identical to TRBD1. Germline V gene lookup returns CDR1 SGHTA and CDR2 FQGNSA. The CDR3 spans 13 residues. Losses at the gene ends were 5 bases for V and 3 bases for J; bases not matched to a gene: 3. Here the CDR3 reads CASSPGQYYGYTF. The CDR3, as DNA: TGTGCCAGCAGCCCGGGACAGTACTATGGCTACACCTTC.

This clone has a handful of counts. V is TRBV5-1 and J is TRBJ2-2; TRBD1 matches at 7 bases. The junction had 3 bases not matched to a gene; V was cut back by 2 bases and J by 2 bases. Germline assignment: CDR1 SGHRS and CDR2 YFSETQ. The CDR3 extends over 15 amino acids. The CDR3 bases are TGCGCCAGCAGCTTCGGGACAGTCAACACCGGGGAGCTGTTTTTT. Its translation: CASSFGTVNTGELFF.

V is TRBV19 and J is TRBJ2-3; the D is unclear. V lost 7 bases, J lost 5 bases, and 13 bases lay in between. Germline V gives CDR1 LNHDA, CDR2 SQIVND (reference sequence). The CDR3 is 13 residues long. This CDR3 is CASNPDSGDTQYF. As DNA, the CDR3 is TGTGCCAGTAACCCGGATTCGGGAGATACGCAGTATTTT.

The chain is built from TRBV5-1 and TRBJ1-3, with D unclear. The CDR3 has 16 amino acids. The V gene lost 0 bases and the J gene lost 4 bases, with 14 bases spanning the gap. The germline V gene encodes CDR1 SGHRS and CDR2 YFSETQ. This chain's CDR3 is CASSLAGLVRGNTIYF. Here the CDR3 DNA reads TGCGCCAGCAGCTTGGCCGGTTTAGTCCGGGGAAACACCATATATTTT.

The chain carries TRBV4-1 and TRBJ2-3; D may be TRBD2 (6 bases). The germline CDR1 and CDR2 sequences are MGHRA and YSYEKL. Trimming took off 3 bases at V and 8 bases at J, with 9 bases between the two ends. This CDR3 is 12 amino acids long. CDR3 in amino acids: CASSHSGGTQYF. The CDR3 region has the DNA TGCGCCAGCAGCCACTCCGGGGGTACGCAGTATTTT.

This rearrangement joins TRBV25-1 to TRBJ2-5, with TRBD2 identical over 13 bases. Unmatched junction bases numbered 6, after V lost 7 bases and J lost 4 bases. CDR3 length equals 15 residues. From germline, CDR1 is MGHDK and CDR2 SYGVNS. The CDR3 sequence: CASTYRLAGGETQYF. The CDR3 DNA sequence: TGTGCCAGCACCTACAGACTAGCGGGAGGAGAGACCCAGTACTTC.

This clone has only one observation. This chain connects TRBV29-1 to TRBJ1-1, with 10 bases identical to TRBD1. Per germline, CDR1 SQVTM and CDR2 ANQGSEA. This CDR3 is 14 amino acids long. With V trimmed by 6 bases and J by 5 bases, 9 bases remained unmatched. CDR3 sequence: CSVAPGQGVTEAFF. The CDR3 DNA is TGCAGCGTCGCGCCCGGACAGGGGGTAACTGAAGCTTTCTTT.

J is TRBJ2-5 and V is TRBV6-5; no definite D call. The germline CDR1 and CDR2 sequences are MNHEY and SVGAGI. The V end lost 4 bases, the J end lost 2 bases, and 11 bases lay between the germline ends. This CDR3 has 14 amino acids. As DNA, the CDR3 is TGTGCCAGCAGTTCCCACGACACACAAGAGACCCAGTACTTC. Translating gives CASSSHDTQETQYF.

J is TRBJ1-1 and V is TRBV7-8; D not certain. V lost 4 bases and J lost 2, with 8 bases in between. Germline CDR1 SGHVS, CDR2 FQNEAQ. This CDR3 region has 13 residues. The CDR3 region is CASSSLLNTEAFF. The CDR3 DNA reads as TGTGCCAGCAGCTCCCTTCTCAACACTGAAGCTTTCTTT.

The chain is built from TRBV19 and TRBJ1-1; TRBD1 matches 7 bases. CDR1 and CDR2 from the germline V gene are LNHDA and SQIVND (reference sequence). With 6 bases clipped from V and 7 bases from J, the junction kept 11 bases outside the gene matches. CDR3 length equals 14 residues. This chain's CDR3 is CASSPRQGVVEAFF. The CDR3 DNA is TGTGCCAGTAGCCCGAGACAGGGAGTCGTTGAAGCTTTCTTT. The full variable domain, in which reference TRBV19 and TRBJ1-1 provide the parts outside the CDR3, is DGGITQSPKYLFRKEGQNVTLSCEQNLNHDAMYWYRQDPGQGLRLIYYSQIVNDFQKGDIAEGYSVSREKKESFPLTVTSAQKNPTAFYLCASSPRQGVVEAFFGQGTRLTVV.

This clone was seen ten or more times. The chain recombines TRBV6-5 with TRBJ1-6, with 10 bases matching TRBD1. This CDR3 spans 15 amino acids. J gave up 9 bases and V 5 bases, and 7 bases lay outside the gene matches. Per germline, CDR1 MNHEY and CDR2 SVGAGI. Here the CDR3 reads CASSRGQGVGSPLHF. The CDR3 coding sequence is TGTGCCAGCAGTAGAGGACAGGGGGTCGGTTCACCCCTCCACTTT.

The J gene is TRBJ1-1, the V gene TRBV30; TRBD1 agrees at 11 bases. Germline values: CDR1 GTSNPN, CDR2 SVGIG (reference sequence). CDR3 length equals 12 residues. The ends lost 4 bases at V and 11 bases at J; junction bases unmatched: 6. The CDR3 loop is CAWMDRGRGAFF. Here the CDR3 DNA reads TGTGCCTGGATGGACAGGGGGCGGGGGGCTTTCTTT.

This clone has only a few counts. The chain couples TRBV6-2 or TRBV6-3 to TRBJ2-2; 13 nucleotides agree with TRBD2. V gave up 6 bases and J gave up 0 bases; unmatched junction bases: 4. CDR3 length: 17 amino acids. Per germline, CDR1 MNHEY and CDR2 SVGEGT. The CDR3 nucleotides read TGTGCCAGCAGCCCTACTAGCGGGAGGGCGAACACCGGGGAGCTGTTTTTT. This encodes CASSPTSGRANTGELFF.

The chain joins TRBV3-1 (or the pseudogene TRBV3-2) to TRBJ1-2, with D possibly TRBD1 on 5 matching bases. Germline-derived CDR1 and CDR2 are LGHDT and YNNKEL (reference sequence). The CDR3 sequence is 15 residues long. Trimming left V 4 bases short and J 8 bases short, with 20 bases between. Here the CDR3 DNA reads TGTGCCAGCAGCCGGGGGAACGGGGGGTCTTACGGCTACACCTTC. Translating it yields CASSRGNGGSYGYTF.

The chain combines TRBV25-1 with TRBJ2-3; 9 positions match TRBD2. Trimming took 4 bases from V and 0 from J; bases not matched to a gene: 2. CDR1 is MGHDK, CDR2 SYGVNS, per germline. This CDR3 region has 15 residues. The CDR3 sequence is CASSGLAESTDTQYF. CDR3 sequence (DNA): TGTGCCAGCAGTGGACTAGCGGAAAGCACAGATACGCAGTATTTT.

The chain joins TRBV18 to TRBJ1-4, with unresolved D. V dropped 3 bases and J dropped 2 bases, with 13 bases sitting between them. Per the germline V gene, CDR1 is KGHSH and CDR2 is LQKENI. The CDR3 consists of 16 residues. CDR3: CASSPAPSGTNEKLFF. CDR3 sequence (DNA): TGTGCCAGCTCACCGGCCCCATCGGGGACTAATGAAAAACTGTTTTTT.

Notes on this clone: One end of the junction varies from germline; a read error may be responsible. The rearrangement links TRBV7-2 to TRBJ1-3, with 7 nucleotides matching TRBD1. Per germline, CDR1 SGHTA and CDR2 FQGNSA. The CDR3 covers 13 residues. The CDR3 DNA follows: TGTGCCAGCAGGTTAGGGGGCGGAAACACCATATATTTT. Translation: CASRLGGGNTIYF.

This clone was picked up a small number of times. The rearrangement links TRBV6-5 to TRBJ1-1; 9 bases map to TRBD1. Germline V gene sequence: CDR1 MNHEY, CDR2 SVGAGI. The CDR3 is 14 residues long. V lost 5 bases and J lost 12; bases outside the gene matches: 13. The CDR3 nucleotides read TGTGCCAGCAGTACCCAGTCCGGGACAGGGTCAACTTTCTTT. This gives the protein CASSTQSGTGSTFF.

V and J are TRBV19 and TRBJ1-6; D is ambiguous. This CDR3 region has 14 residues. Per the germline V gene, CDR1 is LNHDA and CDR2 is SQIVND (reference sequence). Trimming pared 9 bases from V and 8 bases from J, leaving 17 bases between. CDR3: CASAEVDGDSPLHF. CDR3 DNA: TGTGCCAGCGCGGAGGTGGACGGGGATTCACCCCTCCACTTT.

V usage is TRBV6-4 and J usage is TRBJ2-5, with 10 bases that match TRBD1. CDR3 size: 16 residues. Trimming cost V 6 bases and J 2 bases; bases outside gene matches: 9. Germline loops: CDR1 MRHNA, CDR2 SNTAGT. The CDR3 DNA reads TGTGCCAGCAGCGACAGTCCGGGACAGGGGCAAGAGACCCAGTACTTC. Its protein is CASSDSPGQGQETQYF.

The gene calls are TRBV30 and TRBJ2-1, with D tentatively TRBD1 (6 bases). This CDR3 comprises 15 residues. Trimming removed 2 bases at V and 4 bases at J, with 15 bases between. Germline V lookup: CDR1 GTSNPN, CDR2 SVGIG (reference sequence). The CDR3 loop reads CAWSPSLGGYNEQFF. As DNA, the CDR3 is TGTGCCTGGAGTCCCTCTTTAGGGGGATACAATGAGCAGTTCTTC.

The chain combines TRBV19 with TRBJ2-3, with 8 positions matching TRBD1. After removal of 7 bases from V and 1 base from J, the junction contained 4 bases not matched to a gene. This CDR3 spans 14 amino acids. Germline V gene lookup returns CDR1 LNHDA and CDR2 SQIVND (reference sequence). The CDR3 spells CASTEQGGTDTQYF. The CDR3, as DNA: TGTGCCAGTACGGAACAGGGGGGCACAGATACGCAGTATTTT.

This chain uses TRBV7-2 with TRBJ2-1; 9 nucleotides match TRBD1. CDR3 size: 15 residues. Trimming took 5 bases from V and 6 from J; bases not matched to a gene: 8. Germline V lookup: CDR1 SGHTA, CDR2 FQGNSA. The CDR3, as DNA: TGTGCCAGCAGCCCCACCGGACAGGGGTTCAATGAGCAGTTCTTC. Translated: CASSPTGQGFNEQFF.